This passage covers 6 T cell receptor beta chains from one sample sequenced in a study of cytomegalovirus exposure and HLA in healthy donors. Clones were sequenced by immunoSEQ multiplex PCR, and TCRdb holds only the in-frame ones, with some missing. Among 250,000 to 350,000 clones listed, around 87% were seen once. Sequenced material: PBMCs. The source of these receptors is a woman aged 30 to 39 in good health and CMV-seropositive.

This clone was recorded only once. This chain connects TRBV28 to TRBJ2-7; no clear D. The germline V and J ends were trimmed by 10 bases and 0 bases, with 10 bases remaining between them. The V gene's germline CDR1 is MDHEN and CDR2 SYDVKM. CDR3 length: 12 residues. The CDR3 is CATTELSYEQYF. As DNA, the CDR3 is TGTGCCACCACTGAACTCTCCTACGAGCAGTACTTC.

The rearrangement joins TRBV15 to TRBJ2-7, with 9 bases lining up with TRBD2. Germline assignment: CDR1 LNHNV and CDR2 YYDKDF (reference sequence). CDR3 length: 14 residues. The J segment lost 7 bases and the V segment lost 0 bases, leaving 4 bases of the junction unmatched. In nucleotides, the CDR3 is TGTGCCACCAGCAGAGACGGCGGGAGGGATGAGCAGTACTTC. It translates to CATSRDGGRDEQYF.

This clone was detected once. This chain joins TRBV6-5 and TRBJ1-3, with D perhaps matching TRBD1 (5 bases). V was trimmed by 2 bases and J by 3 bases, leaving 8 bases between them. Germline V gives CDR1 MNHEY, CDR2 SVGAGI. The CDR3 has 14 residues. The CDR3 sequence is CASSYRGVGNTIYF. The CDR3 bases are TGTGCCAGCAGTTACAGGGGTGTTGGAAACACCATATATTTT.

This chain links TRBV9 with TRBJ1-1, with 7 positions matching TRBD1. CDR1 and CDR2 from the germline V gene are SGDLS and YYNGEE. The CDR3 loop spans 15 amino acids. Unmatched junction bases numbered 5, after V lost 0 bases and J lost 3 bases. The CDR3, as DNA: TGTGCCAGCAGCGTAGATGAGGGGGCGTACACTGAAGCTTTCTTT. Translated: CASSVDEGAYTEAFF.

The rearrangement uses TRBV29-1 and TRBJ1-1; 7 bases align to TRBD1. V shed 1 base, J shed 12 bases, and the junction held 11 bases outside the gene matches. Germline CDR1 SQVTM, CDR2 ANQGSEA. The CDR3 contains 13 residues. CDR3 sequence: CSVEGGQGGRTFF. The CDR3 DNA reads TGCAGCGTTGAAGGCGGTCAGGGGGGGAGAACTTTCTTT.

V and J are TRBV10-1 and TRBJ2-7; 10 bases are shared with TRBD2. J was trimmed by 0 bases and V by 7 bases; bases with no gene match: 12. The CDR3 spans 17 residues. Germline CDR1 and CDR2: WNHNN and SYGVQD (reference sequence). CDR3 loop: CASTLAGGKESSYEQYF. The CDR3 DNA reads TGCGCCAGCACGTTAGCGGGGGGCAAAGAAAGCTCCTACGAGCAGTACTTC.